This T cell receptor beta chain was obtained from a study of cytomegalovirus exposure and HLA in healthy donors. Both 60 Vbeta primers and 13 Jbeta primers went into the PCR. Profiling relied on immunoSEQ multiplex PCR, and the TCRdb table lists in-frame clones only, not all of them. Seen here are 170,000 or so clones, approximately 81% observed once, and the top ten hold 0.35% to 0.45%. Trimming removed 2 bases from V and 3 bases from J, with 5 bases in between. The germline gives CDR1 SEHNR, CDR2 FQNEAQ (reference sequence). The length of the CDR3 is 13 residues. Sequencing was done on a sample of PBMCs. The TCR sequence derives from a boy between 2 and 10 years old in good health and CMV-seronegative. The chain employs TRBV7-9 and TRBJ1-5; D remains unclear. The CDR3 coding sequence is TGTGCCAGCAGCTTATCCCTCAATCAGCCCCAGCATTTT. Amino acids: CASSLSLNQPQHF.